This T cell receptor beta chain came from a study of blood T cell repertoires in COVID-19. Whole-study context: Samples taken during acute and convalescent COVID-19 were collected in the United States, Italy and Spain. The cDNA or gDNA used as material had been derived from T cells, B-cell-depleted T cells, or PBMCs.

In the original processing: Amplified reference gene primers provided the basis for estimating nucleated cell counts. Profiling relied on immunoSEQ multiplex PCR, and the TCRdb table lists in-frame clones only, not all of them. V and J calls and clone size are as listed in that table; D and trimming were resolved from the DNA. Of 85,000 to 100,000 clones in the sample, more than 65% were seen once. The sequence derives from an elderly woman with active or convalescent COVID-19. Source material: peripheral blood.

CDR3 in amino acids: CASSQDWGGQGYGYTF. CDR3 bases: TGCGCCAGCAGCCAAGATTGGGGCGGACAGGGTTATGGCTACACCTTC. This rearrangement joins TRBV4-3 to TRBJ1-2; the match to TRBD1 covers 8 bases. Germline assignment: CDR1 LGHNA and CDR2 YSLEER. Trimming cost V 0 bases and J 5 bases; bases outside gene matches: 8. This CDR3 region has 16 residues.